Below, 15 T cell receptor beta chains from the same sample are listed, as sequenced in a study of CXCR3-negative and CXCR3-positive naive CD8 T cells. No antigen has been assigned to these receptors. Findings of the study overall: CXCR3-positive naive cells had TRB CDR3s that were more hydrophobic than CXCR3-negative naive cells had.

The authors made the TRB cDNA libraries by 5' RACE using UMI labels. For each CDR3 protein, TCRdb gives one entry from its re-call of the 5' RACE reads, without DNA. This sample lists more than 80,000 distinct CDR3 sequences; its ten largest clones have 0.3% to 0.45%. The sample comprised naive CXCR3+ CD8+ T cells from blood. Subset described: CD45RO-CCR7+CD27+CD95- naive CD8+ T cells expressing CXCR3 (TNR3+). These receptor sequences come from a human donor in good health. Some clones in this sample may be carry-over from other donors' samples.

This rearrangement joins TRBV7-9 to TRBJ2-1; with no DNA, the TCRdb D assignment of TRBD2 cannot be verified. This CDR3 has 17 amino acids. Germline V gene data show CDR1 as SEHNR and CDR2 as FQNEAQ (reference sequence). The CDR3 sequence is CASSFPSLAVSYNEQFF.

This chain joins TRBV30 and TRBJ2-1; TCRdb names TRBD2, which stays unverified in the absence of DNA. Germline V gives CDR1 GTSNPN, CDR2 SVGIG (reference sequence). The CDR3 covers 15 residues. This CDR3 reads CARFSLRYRYNEQFF. The variable domain in full, with the rest retrieved from reference TRBV30 and TRBJ2-1, is SQTIHQWPATLVQPVGSPLSLECTVEGTSNPNLYWYRQAAGRGLQLLFYSVGIGQISSEVPQNLSASRPQDRQFILSSKKLLLSDSGFYLCARFSLRYRYNEQFFGPGTRLTVL.

V is TRBV6-5 and J is TRBJ2-3; TCRdb calls TRBD2, which cannot be checked without DNA. CDR3 length equals 13 residues. Germline lookup yields CDR1 MNHEY and CDR2 SVGAGI. This CDR3 is CASGRLDTDTQYF.

The chain is built from TRBV5-5 and TRBJ2-1; absent DNA, TCRdb's TRBD2 call cannot be checked. The CDR3 has 15 amino acids. CDR1 SGHKS and CDR2 YYEKEE come from the germline V gene (reference sequence). CDR3 in amino acids: CASSLVAGVYNEQFF. Looking up the rest from reference TRBV5-5 and TRBJ2-1 gives the full variable domain: DAGVTQSPTHLIKTRGQQVTLRCSPISGHKSVSWYQQVLGQGPQFIFQYYEKEERGRGNFPDRFSARQFPNYSSELNVNALLLGDSALYLCASSLVAGVYNEQFFGPGTRLTVL.

The V call is TRBV14, the J call TRBJ2-1; TCRdb selects TRBD2, and the lack of DNA leaves this call unchecked. CDR3 length: 13 residues. CDR1 and CDR2 (germline): SGHDN, FVKESK. The CDR3 spells CASSIWSPDEQFF.

This chain links TRBV5-1 with TRBJ2-5; as DNA is missing, the TRBD1 call by TCRdb cannot be tested. Germline loops: CDR1 SGHRS, CDR2 YFSETQ. This CDR3 is built from 18 residues. The CDR3: CASSFMTGGLIDQETQYF.

This chain links TRBV30 with TRBJ2-7; TCRdb indicates TRBD2, and absent DNA this call remains unverified. The CDR3 totals 13 residues. Germline CDR1 GTSNPN, CDR2 SVGIG (reference sequence). CDR3 sequence reads: CAWRVSGGYEQYF.

The chain has TRBV15 and TRBJ1-2; the D call from TCRdb, TRBD1, cannot be confirmed without DNA. This CDR3 is built from 14 residues. Germline V gene data show CDR1 as LNHNV and CDR2 as YYDKDF (reference sequence). CDR3 in amino acids: CATSDEGADYGYTF.

The chain couples TRBV2 to TRBJ2-2; TCRdb's D call of TRBD1 is untestable without DNA. Germline V CDR1 and CDR2: SNHLY, FYNNEI. CDR3 size: 14 residues. The CDR3 here is CASSDGAGVGELFF.

This chain links TRBV28 with TRBJ2-7; checking the TCRdb D call of TRBD1 is not possible without DNA. Germline CDR1 is MDHEN and CDR2 is SYDVKM. The CDR3 is 14 residues long. CDR3 sequence: CASTTGTGAAEQYF.

V and J are TRBV12-3 or TRBV12-4 and TRBJ2-2; no DNA is available, so the TRBD1 call from TCRdb remains unchecked. This CDR3 region has 15 residues. CDR3 region: CASNDRAEDTGELFF.

The V call is TRBV29-1, the J call TRBJ2-3; the TCRdb call, TRBD2, lacks DNA for checking. Germline V gene sequence: CDR1 SQVTM, CDR2 ANQGSEA. CDR3 length: 16 residues. CDR3 sequence: CSVDLPRGGRTDTQYF.

This sequence joins TRBV7-9 and TRBJ2-1; the TCRdb call, TRBD1, lacks DNA for checking. CDR3 size: 12 residues. Germline V gene data show CDR1 as SEHNR and CDR2 as FQNEAQ (reference sequence). CDR3 region: CASSLWGGEQFF.

This rearrangement joins TRBV5-4 to TRBJ2-7. Germline assignment: CDR1 SGHNT and CDR2 YYREEE (reference sequence). The CDR3 totals 14 residues. The CDR3 spells CASSLAGSAYEQYF.

V is TRBV29-1 and J is TRBJ1-1. The CDR3 has 12 residues. Germline V gives CDR1 SQVTM, CDR2 ANQGSEA. The CDR3 reads CSVWVIEAEAFF.